The sample holds a few counts of the clone carrying this T cell receptor beta chain. Its cognate antigen is unknown. These data originate in a study of T cell repertoires in cytomegalovirus infection. TCRdb analysed the reads with MiXCR anew, one entry per CDR3 protein. Among 600,000 to 800,000 distinct CDR3 sequences, approximately 25% were seen once, and the ten largest hold around 8%. Study-level findings and limits: Across the ex vivo response, the dominant clonotypes were HLA-C-restricted CMV-specific TCR beta clonotypes. Individuals carrying CMV plus the relevant HLA were identified by cumulative frequency of public TCR beta families.

The sequence was obtained from a human donor in good health (CMV status not recorded). Some clones in this sample may be carry-over from other donors' samples. Sequenced material: CD8+ T cells from PBMCs.

CDR3 DNA sequence: TGTGCCAGCGGACAGGGAACTAATGAAAAACTGTTTTTT. Encoded protein: CASGQGTNEKLFF. The gene calls are TRBV2 and TRBJ1-4; 8 nucleotides match TRBD1. The CDR3 runs to 13 residues. Germline CDR1 SNHLY, CDR2 FYNNEI. V trimming: 8 bases; J trimming: 1 base; junction bases outside the gene matches: 0.